This T cell receptor (beta chain) came from a study of neurological immune-mediated disorders. The CDR3 length is 16 residues. Germline V gene sequence: CDR1 MNHEY, CDR2 SVGAGI. V gave up 0 bases and J gave up 4 bases, with 15 bases separating them. This clonotype occurred many times. Its target is unknown. Study-level results: Private repertoires in all groups were suggested by the absence of shared CDR3 amino acid sequences among expanded clones across subjects. Phylogenetic grouping assigned the repertoires of 18 of 34 multiple sclerosis patients to one related-CDR3 cluster, which constitutes a possible signature.

The cDNA was synthesized by 5'RACE incorporating 10-nucleotide random UMIs. The output of every sequencing run, over 190 million TCR-beta sequences, came from 15-18 subjects. One entry per CDR3 protein, called by TCRdb with MiXCR from the 5' RACE reads. In the table there are tens of thousands of distinct CDR3 sequences, around 5.8% of which are singletons. The receptor's source is a woman under 30 with multiple sclerosis. Sequencing was carried out using CD4+ T cells from blood. This rearrangement joins TRBV6-5 to TRBJ2-5, with D perhaps TRBD1 (6 bases). CDR3 protein: CASSYSNGQPGETQYF. CDR3 DNA: TGTGCCAGCAGTTACTCTAACGGACAGCCGGGAGAGACCCAGTACTTC.